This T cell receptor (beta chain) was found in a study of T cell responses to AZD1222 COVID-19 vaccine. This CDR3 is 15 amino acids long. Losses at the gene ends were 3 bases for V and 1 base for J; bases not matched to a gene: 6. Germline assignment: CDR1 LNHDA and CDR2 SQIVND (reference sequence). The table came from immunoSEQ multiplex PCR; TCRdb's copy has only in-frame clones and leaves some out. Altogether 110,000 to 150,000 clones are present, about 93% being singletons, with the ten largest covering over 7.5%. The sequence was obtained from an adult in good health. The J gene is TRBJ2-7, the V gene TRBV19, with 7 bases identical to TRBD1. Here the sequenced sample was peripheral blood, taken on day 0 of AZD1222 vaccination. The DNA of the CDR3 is TGTGCCAGTAGTATCGAGGGGGCGAGTTCCTACGAGCAGTACTTC. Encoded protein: CASSIEGASSYEQYF. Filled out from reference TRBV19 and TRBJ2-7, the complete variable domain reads DGGITQSPKYLFRKEGQNVTLSCEQNLNHDAMYWYRQDPGQGLRLIYYSQIVNDFQKGDIAEGYSVSREKKESFPLTVTSAQKNPTAFYLCASSIEGASSYEQYFGPGTRLTVT.